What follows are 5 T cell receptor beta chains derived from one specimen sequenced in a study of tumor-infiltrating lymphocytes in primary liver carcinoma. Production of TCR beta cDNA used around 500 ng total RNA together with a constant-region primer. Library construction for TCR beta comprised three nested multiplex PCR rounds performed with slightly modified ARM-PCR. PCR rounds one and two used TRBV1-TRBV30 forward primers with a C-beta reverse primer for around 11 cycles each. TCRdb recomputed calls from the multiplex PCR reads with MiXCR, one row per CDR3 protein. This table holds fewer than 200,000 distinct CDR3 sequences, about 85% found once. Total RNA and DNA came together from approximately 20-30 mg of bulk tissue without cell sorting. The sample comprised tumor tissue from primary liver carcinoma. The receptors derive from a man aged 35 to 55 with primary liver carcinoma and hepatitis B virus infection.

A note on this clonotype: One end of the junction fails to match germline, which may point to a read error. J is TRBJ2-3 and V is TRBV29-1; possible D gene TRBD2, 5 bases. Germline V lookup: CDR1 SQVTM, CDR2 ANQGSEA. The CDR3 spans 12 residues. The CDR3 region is CISGASTDTQNF. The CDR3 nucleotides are TGCATCTCCGGCGCTAGCACAGATACGCAGAATTTT.

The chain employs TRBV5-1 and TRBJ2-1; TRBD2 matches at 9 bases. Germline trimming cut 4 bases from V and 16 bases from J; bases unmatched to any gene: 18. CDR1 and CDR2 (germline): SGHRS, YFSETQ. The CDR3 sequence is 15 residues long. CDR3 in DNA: TGCGCCAGCAGCCAGACTAGCGGTTCCTACAATGAGCTTTTCTTC. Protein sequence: CASSQTSGSYNELFF.

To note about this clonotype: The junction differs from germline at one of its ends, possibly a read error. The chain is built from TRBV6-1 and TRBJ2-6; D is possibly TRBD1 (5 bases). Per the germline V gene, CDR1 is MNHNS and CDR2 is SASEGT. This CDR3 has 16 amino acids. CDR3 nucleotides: TGTGCCAGCAGTGAACAGGGTATGGCTAGGGCCAACGTCCTGCCTTTC. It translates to CASSEQGMARANVLPF.

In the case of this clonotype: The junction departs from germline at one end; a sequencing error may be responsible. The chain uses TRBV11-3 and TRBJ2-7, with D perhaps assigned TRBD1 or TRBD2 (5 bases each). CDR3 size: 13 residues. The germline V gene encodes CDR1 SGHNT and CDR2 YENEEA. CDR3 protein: CASSVGRSYKHYF. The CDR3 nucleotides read TGTGCCAGCAGCGTGGGACGGTCCTACAAGCACTACTTC.

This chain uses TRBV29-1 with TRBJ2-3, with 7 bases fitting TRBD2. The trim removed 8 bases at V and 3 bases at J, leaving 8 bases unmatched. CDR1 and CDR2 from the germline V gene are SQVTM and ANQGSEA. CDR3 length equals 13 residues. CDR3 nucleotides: TGCAGCTTGTGGGAGGGCTGGACAGATACGCAGTATTTT. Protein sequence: CSLWEGWTDTQYF.